These 24 T cell receptor beta chains were all obtained from the same sample, sequenced in a study of cytomegalovirus exposure and HLA in healthy donors. The assay was immunoSEQ multiplex PCR, and TCRdb's table has in-frame clones only and misses some. The data contain roughly 310,000 clones, 88% of them seen just once; the ten biggest clones take up around 1%. Sequenced: PBMCs. Receptors originate from a man aged 25-45 years in good health and CMV-seronegative.

The J gene is TRBJ1-2, the V gene TRBV5-4, with D possibly being TRBD1 (5 bases). Germline loops: CDR1 SGHNT, CDR2 YYREEE (reference sequence). Deletions cut 4 bases from V and 2 bases from J, with 15 bases between. The CDR3 spans 15 residues. CDR3 coding DNA: TGTGCCAGCAGCCTCGGCAGGGCCCTAAACTATGGCTACACCTTC. Translating it yields CASSLGRALNYGYTF.

The genes are TRBV4-3 and TRBJ1-5, with 9 bases that match TRBD1. With 4 bases clipped from V and 1 base from J, the junction kept 8 bases outside the gene matches. Germline-derived CDR1 and CDR2 are LGHNA and YSLEER. CDR3 size: 17 residues. In DNA, the CDR3 is TGCGCCAGCAGCCGCGGGACAGGGAAGGGGAGCAATCAGCCCCAGCATTTT. Translating it yields CASSRGTGKGSNQPQHF.

The V gene is TRBV5-4, the J gene TRBJ2-3; 10 nucleotides match TRBD2. Unmatched junction bases numbered 5, after V lost 6 bases and J lost 1 base. This CDR3 comprises 15 residues. The germline V gene encodes CDR1 SGHNT and CDR2 YYREEE (reference sequence). This CDR3 is CASMLAGDRTDTQYF. The CDR3 DNA sequence: TGTGCCAGCATGCTAGCGGGGGACCGCACAGATACGCAGTATTTT.

The sample holds one count of this clone. The gene calls are TRBV4-1 and TRBJ2-1; D possibly corresponds to TRBD2 (5 bases). The germline V and J ends were trimmed by 0 bases and 6 bases, with 9 bases remaining between them. From germline, CDR1 is MGHRA and CDR2 YSYEKL. There are 14 residues in the CDR3. This CDR3 reads CASSQDRLSNEQFF. The CDR3 region has the DNA TGCGCCAGCAGCCAAGATAGACTATCCAATGAGCAGTTCTTC.

V gene TRBV6-5 combines with J gene TRBJ1-4; D is undetermined. This CDR3 is 14 amino acids long. The germline gives CDR1 MNHEY, CDR2 SVGAGI. V gave up 3 bases and J gave up 5 bases, with 10 bases separating them. The DNA of the CDR3 is TGTGCCAGCAGTTATGGAGAACGGAATGAAAAACTGTTTTTT. Residues: CASSYGERNEKLFF.

The rearrangement joins TRBV27 to TRBJ2-7, with a possible D match to TRBD1 (5 bases). The CDR3 has 14 residues. V was pared by 5 bases and J by 2 bases, with 13 bases between. Germline V CDR1 and CDR2: MNHEY, SMNVEV (reference sequence). DNA for the CDR3: TGTGCCAGCAGTCGATCGACAGTACCCTACGAGCAGTACTTC. It is translated as CASSRSTVPYEQYF.

The V call is TRBV6-5, the J call TRBJ2-1; 10 bases fit TRBD2. The CDR3 has 15 amino acids. The germline V gene has CDR1 MNHEY and CDR2 SVGAGI. V shed 2 bases, J shed 9 bases, and the junction held 7 bases outside the gene matches. The CDR3 spells CASSYRSSGGREQFF. The CDR3, as DNA: TGTGCCAGCAGTTACCGGTCTAGCGGGGGCCGTGAGCAGTTCTTC.

The rearrangement uses TRBV27 and TRBJ2-7, with 8 positions matching TRBD1. The CDR3 extends over 13 amino acids. Germline assignment: CDR1 MNHEY and CDR2 SMNVEV (reference sequence). With V trimmed by 5 bases and J by 3 bases, 3 bases remained unmatched. The CDR3 loop is CASSLTGVYEQYF. CDR3 bases: TGTGCCAGCAGTCTGACAGGGGTCTACGAGCAGTACTTC.

This sequence joins TRBV6-1 and TRBJ2-7; tentative D call: TRBD1 (6 bases). Between the trimmed V and J ends, which lost 7 bases and 0 bases, there was a span of 16 bases. The germline V gene has CDR1 MNHNS and CDR2 SASEGT. The CDR3 totals 15 residues. This chain's CDR3 is CASILNRVSSYEQYF. The CDR3 DNA reads TGTGCCAGCATTCTGAACAGGGTTAGCTCCTACGAGCAGTACTTC.

The V gene is TRBV12-2, the J gene TRBJ1-6. TRBV12-2 is a pseudogene. CDR3 size: 16 residues. The CDR3 DNA reads TGTGCAAGTCGCTTAGCGGCTGCGGCGCTTAATTCACCCCTCCACTTT. The encoded protein is CASRLAAAALNSPLHF.

This clone has a single count. The chain employs TRBV30 and TRBJ1-6; D ambiguous. Germline CDR1 reads GTSNPN; CDR2 reads SVGIG (reference sequence). The CDR3 runs 15 residues. Trimming left V 7 bases short and J 0 bases short, with 13 bases between. CDR3 coding DNA: TGTGCCTTAAGACTGCCCGGCTCCTATAATTCACCCCTCCACTTT. This encodes CALRLPGSYNSPLHF.

The chain couples TRBV7-8 to TRBJ1-3; D is unresolved. This CDR3 has 17 amino acids. Germline-derived CDR1 and CDR2 are SGHVS and FQNEAQ. V lost 1 base and J lost 4, with 17 bases in between. Written as DNA, the CDR3 is TGTGCCAGCAGCTTAGAGCTGTGGGCATCCTCGGGAAACACCATATATTTT. It yields the protein CASSLELWASSGNTIYF.

This clone showed up just once. The rearrangement links TRBV5-1 to TRBJ2-2; 9 nucleotides line up with TRBD1. This CDR3 region has 14 residues. V lost 3 bases and J lost 6; bases outside the gene matches: 3. CDR1 is SGHRS and CDR2 is YFSETQ in the germline V gene. The CDR3 sequence is CASSSGQGPGELFF. CDR3 DNA sequence: TGCGCCAGCAGCTCCGGACAGGGGCCCGGGGAGCTGTTTTTT. Full variable domain (missing parts from reference TRBV5-1 and TRBJ2-2): KAGVTQTPRYLIKTRGQQVTLSCSPISGHRSVSWYQQTPGQGLQFLFEYFSETQRNKGNFPGRFSGRQFSNSRSEMNVSTLELGDSALYLCASSSGQGPGELFFGEGSRLTVL.

The chain uses TRBV11-1 and TRBJ2-1; D ambiguous. Trimming shortened V by 3 bases and J by 3 bases, and 3 bases separated the two germline ends. The germline gives CDR1 SGHAT, CDR2 FQDESV (reference sequence). There are 12 residues in the CDR3. The CDR3 spells CASSLSYNEQFF. The CDR3 region has the DNA TGTGCCAGCAGCTTGAGCTACAATGAGCAGTTCTTC. The full variable domain, rest sourced from reference TRBV11-1 and TRBJ2-1, is EAEVAQSPRYKITEKSQAVAFWCDPISGHATLYWYRQILGQGPELLVQFQDESVVDDSQLPKDRFSAERLKGVDSTLKIQPAELGDSAMYLCASSLSYNEQFFGPGTRLTVL.

V is TRBV27 and J is TRBJ2-7, with unresolved D. Germline-derived CDR1 and CDR2 are MNHEY and SMNVEV (reference sequence). V lost 6 bases and J lost 3, with 15 bases in between. The CDR3 contains 14 residues. The CDR3 nucleotides are TGTGCCAGCAGCTACCCCCACCTTGACTACGAGCAGTACTTC. Residues: CASSYPHLDYEQYF.

This clone was observed a few times. The sample holds other DNA sequences that translate to the same CDR3. V and J are TRBV7-8 and TRBJ1-1; D gene uncertain. With 3 bases removed from V and 1 base from J, the gap between germline ends came to 6 bases. This CDR3 region has 13 residues. Germline CDR1 reads SGHVS; CDR2 reads FQNEAQ. CDR3 nucleotide sequence: TGTGCCAGCAGCTTGTCGGGGAACACTGAAGCTTTCTTT. Protein sequence: CASSLSGNTEAFF.

The rearrangement joins TRBV6-5 to TRBJ2-7; D call uncertain. This CDR3 region has 13 residues. In germline, CDR1 is MNHEY, CDR2 SVGAGI. V lost 7 bases and J lost 3, with 13 bases in between. CDR3: CASTTQNNYEQYF. DNA for the CDR3: TGTGCCAGCACCACACAGAATAACTACGAGCAGTACTTC.

This clone was picked up a small number of times. This chain connects TRBV4-1 to TRBJ1-2, with a possible D match to TRBD1 (5 bases). V lost 0 bases, J lost 4 bases, and 18 bases lay in between. This CDR3 contains 17 residues. In germline, CDR1 is MGHRA, CDR2 YSYEKL. The CDR3 DNA reads TGCGCCAGCAGCCAAGATCTAGTAGTCAGGGTTCGCTATGGCTACACCTTC. Protein: CASSQDLVVRVRYGYTF.

The gene calls are TRBV5-5 and TRBJ2-2; D may be TRBD1 (6 bases). CDR1 and CDR2 (germline): SGHKS, YYEKEE (reference sequence). The V end lost 4 bases, the J end lost 5 bases, and 9 bases lay between the germline ends. This CDR3 comprises 13 residues. The CDR3 nucleotides are TGTGCCAGCAGCAGGACAGCGACCGGGGAGCTGTTTTTT. This sequence encodes CASSRTATGELFF.

The chain uses TRBV7-9 and TRBJ2-2; TRBD2 aligns across 9 bases. The CDR3 is 17 residues long. V was clipped by 5 bases and J by 3 bases; unmatched bases: 10. CDR1 and CDR2 from the germline V gene are SEHNR and FQNEAQ (reference sequence). The CDR3 reads CASSPRSASGDTGELFF. The CDR3 nucleotides read TGTGCCAGCAGCCCCCGGAGTGCTAGCGGGGACACCGGGGAGCTGTTTTTT.

The chain recombines TRBV18 with TRBJ1-2, with no clear D. Germline CDR1 and CDR2: KGHSH and LQKENI. The CDR3 totals 14 residues. The V and J ends lost 4 bases and 6 bases respectively, with 15 bases between them. In nucleotides, the CDR3 is TGTGCCAGCTCACTGGGCGAGTCGTACGATGGCTACACCTTC. Encoded protein: CASSLGESYDGYTF.

V usage is TRBV6-6 and J usage is TRBJ2-1, with D uncertain. The CDR3 has 13 residues. In germline, CDR1 is MNHNY, CDR2 SVGAGI (reference sequence). The V end was cut by 5 bases, the J end by 3 bases, with 8 bases between. The CDR3 spells CASSRSYYNEQFF. Written as DNA, the CDR3 is TGTGCCAGCAGTCGTAGCTACTACAATGAGCAGTTCTTC.

In its sample, this clone was seen once. The chain employs TRBV4-3 and TRBJ2-1; no firm D call. V was pared by 1 base and J by 2 bases, with 9 bases between. The CDR3 consists of 15 residues. From germline, CDR1 is LGHNA and CDR2 YSLEER. Here the CDR3 reads CASSQVGAPYNEQFF. For the CDR3, the DNA is TGCGCCAGCAGCCAAGTGGGCGCCCCCTACAATGAGCAGTTCTTC.

The rearrangement joins TRBV20-1 to TRBJ1-2; no reliable D call. Trimming removed 4 bases from V and 9 bases from J, with 12 bases in between. This CDR3 is built from 11 residues. CDR1 and CDR2 from the germline V gene are DFQATT and SNEGSKA (reference sequence). The CDR3 spells CSATAAWSYTF. CDR3 nucleotides: TGCAGTGCTACTGCGGCATGGAGCTACACCTTC.